A single T cell receptor (beta chain) is shown here with its context. CDR3 length: 14 amino acids. Trimming at V came to 4 bases and at J to 4 bases, leaving 5 bases not matched to a gene. The V gene's germline CDR1 is SGDLS and CDR2 YYNGEE. This sample is drawn from a study of blood T cell repertoires in COVID-19. Measured with immunoSEQ multiplex PCR; TCRdb has only the in-frame clones, and not every one. Among around 86,000 clones listed, approximately 89% were seen once. Input material: peripheral blood. J is TRBJ1-3 and V is TRBV9; 7 bases agree with TRBD1. This receptor was obtained from a human donor with acute or convalescent COVID-19. The donor label of this sample is uncertain. The CDR3 here is CASSSRDSGNTIYF. In nucleotides, the CDR3 is TGTGCCAGCAGCAGCCGGGACAGCGGAAACACCATATATTTT. The full variable domain, with the rest looked up from reference TRBV9 and TRBJ1-3, is DSGVTQTPKHLITATGQRVTLRCSPRSGDLSVYWYQQSLDQGLQFLIQYYNGEERAKGNILERFSAQQFPDLHSELNLSSLELGDSALYFCASSSRDSGNTIYFGEGSWLTVV.